A single sample gave rise to the 20 T cell receptor beta chains below, sequenced in a study of CD4 T cells in relation to SARS-CoV-2 and coronaviruses. TCRdb keeps only in-frame clones here, not all; method: immunoSEQ multiplex PCR. The data show about 68,000 clones, 85% to 95% seen once. CD4+ T cells from unexposed donors were obtained before the COVID-19 pandemic (2011-2018). Sequenced: naive CD4+ T cells from PBMCs. Subset defined: naive CD4+ T cells isolated by negative enrichment. The origin of the receptors is a human donor in good health.

This clone was seen more than once but under ten times. This chain joins TRBV2 and TRBJ1-1; a weak D match, TRBD1 (5 bases). The germline V gene has CDR1 SNHLY and CDR2 FYNNEI. The V gene lost 5 bases and the J gene lost 10 bases, with 26 bases spanning the gap. This CDR3 has 16 amino acids. The CDR3 DNA is TGTGCCAGCAGTCCGAACATACCTTCAGGGATGGCTCCAGCTTTCTTT. Protein sequence: CASSPNIPSGMAPAFF.

In DNA form, the CDR3 reads TGTGCCACCAGCAGAGATCGCAGGACATATGGAAACACCATATATTTT. It is translated as CATSRDRRTYGNTIYF. The rearrangement links TRBV15 to TRBJ1-3, with a weak D call TRBD1 (5 bases). The CDR3 consists of 16 residues. Germline V gene lookup returns CDR1 LNHNV and CDR2 YYDKDF (reference sequence). The germline V and J ends were trimmed by 0 bases and 3 bases, with 12 bases remaining between them. Filled out from reference TRBV15 and TRBJ1-3, the complete variable domain reads DAMVIQNPRYQVTQFGKPVTLSCSQTLNHNVMYWYQQKSSQAPKLLFHYYDKDFNNEADTPDNFQSRRPNTSFCFLDIRSPGLGDTAMYLCATSRDRRTYGNTIYFGEGSWLTVV.

The chain has TRBV4-1 and TRBJ1-2; tentative D call: TRBD1 (5 bases). This CDR3 region has 15 residues. V lost 0 bases and J lost 7, with 15 bases in between. Germline-derived CDR1 and CDR2 are MGHRA and YSYEKL. The CDR3, as DNA: TGCGCCAGCAGCCAAGAGAGGGGCAGGGTTGCTGGCTACACCTTC. This sequence encodes CASSQERGRVAGYTF.

The chain recombines TRBV29-1 with TRBJ1-4, with a possible D match to TRBD1 (6 bases). Trimming stripped 4 bases from V and 3 bases from J, with 12 bases between. The germline gives CDR1 SQVTM, CDR2 ANQGSEA. The length of the CDR3 is 14 residues. The DNA of the CDR3 is TGCAGCGTTGGGGGGCGGGGAGCTAATGAAAAACTGTTTTTT. Translation: CSVGGRGANEKLFF.

In the case of this clone: One end of the junction does not line up with germline, which may come from a read error. The gene calls are TRBV18 and TRBJ2-2, with TRBD2 identical over 14 bases. CDR1 is KGHSH, CDR2 LQKENI, per germline. CDR3 length: 13 amino acids. CDR3 region: CASSPGTSGRNSF. CDR3 coding DNA: TGTGCCAGCTCACCTGGGACTAGCGGGAGAAATTCGTTT.

The J gene is TRBJ2-7, the V gene TRBV28; D ambiguous. The germline V and J ends were trimmed by 7 bases and 4 bases, with 14 bases remaining between them. CDR1 is MDHEN and CDR2 is SYDVKM in the germline V gene. The length of the CDR3 is 13 residues. The CDR3 protein is CASKGTAPYEQYF. The CDR3 DNA sequence: TGTGCCAGCAAGGGAACCGCGCCGTACGAGCAGTACTTC.

The gene calls are TRBV3-1 (or the pseudogene TRBV3-2) and TRBJ2-5; no reliable D call. With 1 base removed from V and 7 bases from J, the gap between germline ends came to 16 bases. The length of the CDR3 is 15 residues. CDR1 is LGHDT, CDR2 YNNKEL, per germline (reference sequence). CDR3 amino acids: CASSQGNSHPGTQYF. The CDR3 nucleotides are TGTGCCAGCAGCCAAGGAAACAGTCACCCCGGGACCCAGTACTTC.

V is TRBV5-1 and J is TRBJ1-3; D is possibly TRBD1 (6 bases). The CDR3 has 15 residues. The V end lost 6 bases, the J end lost 2 bases, and 15 bases lay between the germline ends. CDR1 is SGHRS, CDR2 YFSETQ, per germline. In DNA form, the CDR3 reads TGCGCCAGCACCATCGAACAGGGTCCTGGAAACACCATATATTTT. Protein sequence: CASTIEQGPGNTIYF.

The chain couples TRBV11-3 to TRBJ1-1; weak D call: TRBD1 (6 bases). Germline V CDR1 and CDR2: SGHNT, YENEEA. The CDR3 is 16 residues long. Trimming cost V 5 bases and J 1 base, with 17 bases left between them. CDR3 region: CASSRGGMGANTEAFF. In nucleotides, the CDR3 is TGTGCCAGCAGCCGGGGGGGGATGGGGGCGAACACTGAAGCTTTCTTT.

This clone has only a few counts. This rearrangement joins TRBV9 to TRBJ2-1, with 8 bases matching TRBD2. Losses at the gene ends were 3 bases for V and 2 bases for J; bases not matched to a gene: 7. The length of the CDR3 is 16 residues. CDR1 SGDLS and CDR2 YYNGEE come from the germline V gene. In DNA form, the CDR3 reads TGTGCCAGCAGCGCCGCCGGGAGGGCCGCCTACAATGAGCAGTTCTTC. The encoded protein is CASSAAGRAAYNEQFF.

The chain employs TRBV6-6 and TRBJ1-1, with D hard to call. The germline CDR1 and CDR2 sequences are MNHNY and SVGAGI (reference sequence). Trimming took 2 bases from V and 0 from J, leaving 7 bases between them. The CDR3 length is 14 residues. The CDR3 DNA follows: TGTGCCAGCAGTTACGTAGGCATGAACACTGAAGCTTTCTTT. Amino acid sequence: CASSYVGMNTEAFF.

The chain combines TRBV10-3 with TRBJ2-5; D is undetermined. Germline CDR1 ENHRY, CDR2 SYGVKD. Trimming cost V 0 bases and J 3 bases, with 5 bases left between them. CDR3 size: 13 residues. For the CDR3, the DNA is TGTGCCATCAGTGAGTCTCAGGAAGAGACCCAGTACTTC. It codes for CAISESQEETQYF.

The V and J genes are TRBV7-3 and TRBJ2-1; D uncertain. Looked up from germline, CDR1 is SGHTA and CDR2 is FQGTGA. CDR3 length: 16 amino acids. V lost 0 bases, J lost 4 bases, and 13 bases lay in between. The CDR3 protein is CASSLTSRQIYNEQFF. The CDR3 DNA follows: TGTGCCAGCAGCTTAACGTCGCGGCAAATATACAATGAGCAGTTCTTC.

The chain recombines TRBV5-1 with TRBJ2-1; 16 bases agree with TRBD2. Germline V gene data show CDR1 as SGHRS and CDR2 as YFSETQ. CDR3 size: 20 residues. The V and J ends lost 4 bases and 7 bases, in that order; junction bases with no gene match: 17. The CDR3 loop reads CASSRGSGLAGGGALNEQFF. CDR3 DNA sequence: TGCGCCAGCAGCCGGGGGTCGGGACTAGCGGGAGGGGGGGCTCTAAATGAGCAGTTCTTC.

This chain links TRBV5-1 with TRBJ2-5, with D perhaps given as TRBD1 or TRBD2 (5 bases each). The CDR3 extends over 16 amino acids. Per the germline V gene, CDR1 is SGHRS and CDR2 is YFSETQ. Trimming shortened V by 4 bases and J by 0 bases, and 16 bases separated the two germline ends. CDR3 bases: TGCGCCAGCAGCCGGACTGGGGCCTCGTACCAAGAGACCCAGTACTTC. Encoded protein: CASSRTGASYQETQYF.

The genes are TRBV5-4 and TRBJ2-4; no clear D gene. This CDR3 spans 15 amino acids. Trimming shortened V by 2 bases and J by 0 bases, and 9 bases separated the two germline ends. The germline V gene has CDR1 SGHNT and CDR2 YYREEE (reference sequence). For the CDR3, the DNA is TGTGCCAGCAGCTTTGGTGGTCTAGCCAAAAACATTCAGTACTTC. Amino acids: CASSFGGLAKNIQYF.

Judged by abundance, this clone is medium-sized (0.01 to 0.1%). The genes are TRBV2 and TRBJ1-3, with D possibly being TRBD1 (6 bases). This CDR3 contains 14 residues. The V and J ends lost 6 bases and 2 bases respectively, with 11 bases between them. Germline CDR1 reads SNHLY; CDR2 reads FYNNEI. The DNA of the CDR3 is TGTGCCAGCAGAGCACAGGGACCTGGAAACACCATATATTTT. Translated, it gives CASRAQGPGNTIYF.

The chain combines TRBV5-1 with TRBJ2-1; D not resolved. This CDR3 is built from 14 residues. Germline CDR1 reads SGHRS; CDR2 reads YFSETQ. V was clipped by 1 base and J by 0 bases, with 5 bases between them. DNA of the CDR3: TGCGCCAGCAGCTTGATGAGCTCCTACAATGAGCAGTTCTTC. Encoded protein: CASSLMSSYNEQFF.

This rearrangement joins TRBV5-1 to TRBJ1-6; 7 nucleotides align to TRBD1. Unmatched junction bases numbered 11, after V lost 1 base and J lost 10 bases. Germline lookup yields CDR1 SGHRS and CDR2 YFSETQ. This CDR3 has 16 residues. The DNA for the CDR3 is TGCGCCAGCAGCTTGACAGGGGAGGCTCTGGGGTCACCCCTCCACTTT. This encodes CASSLTGEALGSPLHF.

This sequence joins TRBV29-1 and TRBJ1-1; TRBD1 might be the D (5 bases). Germline assignment: CDR1 SQVTM and CDR2 ANQGSEA. Trimming shortened V by 3 bases and J by 1 base, and 12 bases separated the two germline ends. The CDR3 has 14 residues. The CDR3 bases are TGCAGCGTTGATACCTGGGGCAAGAACACTGAAGCTTTCTTT. As protein: CSVDTWGKNTEAFF.